This T cell receptor (beta chain) is drawn from a study of shared clonotypes between healthy human individuals. Findings and caveats of the study: Generally, estimated richness proved larger in naive subsets than it did in memory subsets. Read depth was anticipated to influence clonotype sharing among donors.

Germline V lookup: CDR1 SGHVS, CDR2 FQNEAQ. Trimming took off 2 bases at V and 4 bases at J, with 9 bases between the two ends. The CDR3 is 14 residues long. Concerning this clone: As yet, its antigen is unknown.

The test was conducted at deep level. Once extracted for a subset, genomic DNA was divided evenly among several immunoSEQ plates. Method: immunoSEQ multiplex PCR; TCRdb's copy keeps in-frame clones and lacks some. The top ten clones hold roughly 25% of a sample with over 95,000 clones, under 70% of them seen once. The chain has TRBV7-8 and TRBJ1-5; D might be TRBD1 (5 bases). The source material was memory CD8+ T cells sorted from blood. The subset: CD45RO+ cells pooled with CCR7-negative TemRA cells. This receptor was taken from a woman in her thirties in good health. CDR3 amino acids: CASSLLQVNQPQHF. CDR3 DNA: TGTGCCAGCAGCTTATTACAGGTGAATCAGCCCCAGCATTTT.